This TCR beta chain was found in a study of Ad26.COV2.S vaccination and SARS-CoV-2 variants. Trimming shortened V by 1 base and J by 0 bases, and 12 bases separated the two germline ends. The CDR3 contains 16 residues. Germline V gene sequence: CDR1 SGHDN, CDR2 FVKESK. The treatment: over 15 received Ad26.COV2.S at low or high dose, single or two shots; roughly five received placebo; per-sample allocation not given. All samples were drawn on day 63, counting from the first vaccine or placebo injection. Produced via immunoSEQ multiplex PCR; TCRdb's table is partial and in-frame only. The sample holds hundreds of thousands of clones; roughly nine tenths are singletons and the top ten take just over 2.5%.

This TCR was sampled from a person aged 18-60 years who received the Ad26.COV2.S COVID-19 vaccine or a placebo. The V and J genes are TRBV14 and TRBJ1-1, with a weak D call TRBD1 (5 bases). Sequenced here: peripheral blood, sampled in a trial of Ad26.COV2.S vaccine versus placebo. The CDR3 nucleotides are TGTGCCAGCAGCCAAGCAGGGAATCGTATGAACACTGAAGCTTTCTTT. Its translation is CASSQAGNRMNTEAFF. Complete variable domain (other parts from reference TRBV14 and TRBJ1-1): EAGVTQFPSHSVIEKGQTVTLRCDPISGHDNLYWYRRVMGKEIKFLLHFVKESKQDESGMPNNRFLAERTGGTYSTLKVQPAELEDSGVYFCASSQAGNRMNTEAFFGQGTRLTVV.